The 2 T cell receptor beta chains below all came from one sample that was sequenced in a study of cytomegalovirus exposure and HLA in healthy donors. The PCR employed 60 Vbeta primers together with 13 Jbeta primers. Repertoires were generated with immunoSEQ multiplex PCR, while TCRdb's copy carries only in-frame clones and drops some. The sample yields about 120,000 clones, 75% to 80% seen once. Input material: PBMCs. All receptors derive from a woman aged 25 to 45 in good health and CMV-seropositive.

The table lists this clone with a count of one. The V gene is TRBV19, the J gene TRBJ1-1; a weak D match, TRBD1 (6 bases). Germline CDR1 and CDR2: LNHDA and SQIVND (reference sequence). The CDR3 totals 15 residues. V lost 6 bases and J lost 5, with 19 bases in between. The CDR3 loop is CASSGGGLSVTEAFF. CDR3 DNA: TGTGCCAGTAGCGGGGGGGGGCTTTCGGTAACTGAAGCTTTCTTT.

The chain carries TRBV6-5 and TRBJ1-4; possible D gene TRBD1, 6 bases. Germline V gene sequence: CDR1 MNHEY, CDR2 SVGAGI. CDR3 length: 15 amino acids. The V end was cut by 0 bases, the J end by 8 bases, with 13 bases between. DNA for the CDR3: TGTGCCAGCAGTTACTCCTGGGATAGGGGGGAAAAACTGTTTTTT. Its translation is CASSYSWDRGEKLFF.